The next 2 T cell receptor beta chains were all read from a single sample in a study of CD4 T cells in relation to SARS-CoV-2 and coronaviruses. Unexposed donor CD4+ T cells date from about 2011-2018, before the COVID-19 pandemic. After more than eight days of culture, CD4+ T cells were isolated. What these receptors recognize is not known. TCRdb's table, derived via immunoSEQ multiplex PCR, lists solely in-frame clones and lacks some. The top ten clones hold less than 20% of a sample with tens of thousands of clones, about three quarters of them seen once. Input material: CD4+ T cells from PBMCs, cultured in vitro. Receptors originate from a human donor in good health.

CDR3 nucleotide sequence: TGTGCCAGCAAAAAAGGGCACTCTGGAAACACCATATATTTT. This sequence encodes CASKKGHSGNTIYF. This chain joins TRBV2 and TRBJ1-3; D call uncertain. V lost 7 bases, J lost 0 bases, and 10 bases lay in between. The germline CDR1 and CDR2 sequences are SNHLY and FYNNEI. The length of the CDR3 is 14 residues.

This clone occurred a few times. The chain joins TRBV9 to TRBJ2-3; 9 bases line up with TRBD2. CDR1 is SGDLS, CDR2 YYNGEE, per germline. The CDR3 consists of 16 residues. V shed 2 bases and J 0 bases; nucleotides not matched to a gene: 4. In nucleotides, the CDR3 is TGTGCCAGCAGCGTCGGGACTAGCTATAGCACAGATACGCAGTATTTT. It is translated as CASSVGTSYSTDTQYF.